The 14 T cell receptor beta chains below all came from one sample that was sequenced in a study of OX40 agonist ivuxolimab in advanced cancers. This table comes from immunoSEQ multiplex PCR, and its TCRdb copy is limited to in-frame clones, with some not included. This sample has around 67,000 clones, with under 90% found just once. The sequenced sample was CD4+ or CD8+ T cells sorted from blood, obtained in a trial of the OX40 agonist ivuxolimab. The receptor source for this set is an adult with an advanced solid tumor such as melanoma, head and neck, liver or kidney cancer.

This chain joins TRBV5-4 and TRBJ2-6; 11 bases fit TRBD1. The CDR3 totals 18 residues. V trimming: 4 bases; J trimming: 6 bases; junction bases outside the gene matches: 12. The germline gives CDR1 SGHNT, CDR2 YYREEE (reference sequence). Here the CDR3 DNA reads TGTGCCAGCAGCCCCCTGGGACAGGGGGAGTCGGTGGCCAACGTCCTGACTTTC. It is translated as CASSPLGQGESVANVLTF.

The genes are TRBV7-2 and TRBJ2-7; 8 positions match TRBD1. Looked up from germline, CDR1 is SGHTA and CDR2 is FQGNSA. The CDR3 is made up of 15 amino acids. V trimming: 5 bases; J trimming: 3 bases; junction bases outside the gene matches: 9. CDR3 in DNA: TGTGCCAGCAGCCCGACCGGGACAGGCCTCTACGAGCAGTACTTC. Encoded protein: CASSPTGTGLYEQYF.

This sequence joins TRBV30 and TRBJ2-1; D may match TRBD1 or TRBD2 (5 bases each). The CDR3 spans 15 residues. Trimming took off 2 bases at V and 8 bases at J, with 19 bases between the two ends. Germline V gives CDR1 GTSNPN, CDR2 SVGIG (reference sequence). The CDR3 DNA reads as TGTGCCTGGAGTTCTGGGGGATCAACTAGGGATGAGCAGTTCTTC. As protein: CAWSSGGSTRDEQFF.

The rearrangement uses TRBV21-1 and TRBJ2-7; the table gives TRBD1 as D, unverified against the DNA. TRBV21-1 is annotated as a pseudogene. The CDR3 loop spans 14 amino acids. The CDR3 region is CATNRQGGTYEQYF. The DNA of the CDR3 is TGTGCCACCAACAGACAGGGAGGAACCTACGAGCAGTACTTC.

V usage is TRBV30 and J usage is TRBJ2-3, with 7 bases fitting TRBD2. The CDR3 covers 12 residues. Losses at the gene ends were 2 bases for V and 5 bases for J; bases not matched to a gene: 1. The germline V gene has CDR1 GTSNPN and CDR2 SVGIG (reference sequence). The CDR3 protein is CAWSRTRDTQYF. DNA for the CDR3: TGTGCCTGGAGTCGGACTAGAGATACGCAGTATTTT.

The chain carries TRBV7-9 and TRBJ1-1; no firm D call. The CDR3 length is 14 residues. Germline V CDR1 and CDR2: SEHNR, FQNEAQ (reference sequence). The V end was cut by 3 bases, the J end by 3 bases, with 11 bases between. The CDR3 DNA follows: TGTGCCAGCAGCTTGCTGGGGTCAGACACTGAAGCTTTCTTT. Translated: CASSLLGSDTEAFF.

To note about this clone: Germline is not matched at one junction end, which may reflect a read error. CDR3 protein: CASSLDITTGRKYDYTF. Written as DNA, the CDR3 is TGTGCCAGCAGCTTAGATATCACGACAGGGAGGAAGTATGACTACACCTTC. The chain uses TRBV7-2 and TRBJ1-2; 7 bases match TRBD1. Germline V gene sequence: CDR1 SGHTA, CDR2 FQGNSA. This CDR3 comprises 17 residues.

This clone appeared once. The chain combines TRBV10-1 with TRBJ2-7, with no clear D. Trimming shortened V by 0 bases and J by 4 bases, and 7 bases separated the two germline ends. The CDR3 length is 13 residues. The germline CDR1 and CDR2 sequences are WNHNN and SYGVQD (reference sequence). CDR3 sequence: CASSESNLYEQYF. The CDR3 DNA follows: TGCGCCAGCAGTGAGTCGAACCTATACGAGCAGTACTTC.

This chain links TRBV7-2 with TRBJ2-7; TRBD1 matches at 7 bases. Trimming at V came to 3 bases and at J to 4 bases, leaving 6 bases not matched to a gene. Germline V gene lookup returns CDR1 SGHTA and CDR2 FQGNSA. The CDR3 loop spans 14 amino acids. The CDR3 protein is CASSFTDREYEQYF. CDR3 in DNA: TGTGCCAGCAGCTTTACCGACAGGGAGTACGAGCAGTACTTC.

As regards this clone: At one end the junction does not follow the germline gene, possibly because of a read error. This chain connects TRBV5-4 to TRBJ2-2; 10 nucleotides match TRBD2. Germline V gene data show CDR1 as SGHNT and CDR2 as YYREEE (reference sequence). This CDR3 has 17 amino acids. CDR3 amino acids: CASSKPPGLAKTGELFF. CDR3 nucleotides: TGTGCCAGCAGCAAGCCCCCGGGACTAGCGAAAACCGGGGAGCTGTTTTTT.

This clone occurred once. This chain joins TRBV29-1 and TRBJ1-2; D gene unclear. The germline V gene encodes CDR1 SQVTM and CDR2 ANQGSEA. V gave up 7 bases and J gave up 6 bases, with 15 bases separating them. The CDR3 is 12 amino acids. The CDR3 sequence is CSAEGTFHGYTF. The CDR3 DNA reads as TGCAGCGCCGAGGGCACATTCCATGGCTACACCTTC.

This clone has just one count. As DNA, the CDR3 is TGTGCCAGCAGCCTGGGACAGAACAATGAGCAGTTCTTC. Translated: CASSLGQNNEQFF. The J gene is TRBJ2-1, the V gene TRBV28, with 7 bases fitting TRBD1. The V gene end was trimmed by 6 bases and the J gene end by 5 bases; junction bases not matched to a gene: 4. CDR1 MDHEN and CDR2 SYDVKM come from the germline V gene. The CDR3 runs to 13 residues.

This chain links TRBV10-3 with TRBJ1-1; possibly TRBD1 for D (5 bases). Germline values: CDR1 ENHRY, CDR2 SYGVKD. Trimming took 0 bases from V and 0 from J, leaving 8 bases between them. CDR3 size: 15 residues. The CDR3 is CAISESLDMNTEAFF. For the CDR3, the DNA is TGTGCCATCAGTGAGTCTCTGGACATGAACACTGAAGCTTTCTTT.

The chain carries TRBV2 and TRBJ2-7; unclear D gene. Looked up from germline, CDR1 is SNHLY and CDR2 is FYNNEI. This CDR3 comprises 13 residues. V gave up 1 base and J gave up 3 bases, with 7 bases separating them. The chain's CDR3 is CASSEDFSYEQYF. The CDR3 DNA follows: TGTGCCAGCAGTGAAGATTTTAGCTACGAGCAGTACTTC.